The 15 T cell receptor beta chains in this list originate from one sample, sequenced in a study of cytomegalovirus exposure and HLA in healthy donors. Researchers ran the PCR with 60 Vbeta and 13 Jbeta primers. Repertoires were generated with immunoSEQ multiplex PCR, while TCRdb's copy carries only in-frame clones and drops some. This table has about 130,000 clones, about 81% appearing once. Sequenced input: PBMCs. The source is a woman in her 40s in good health and CMV-seropositive.

There are a few counts of this clone. V is TRBV9 and J is TRBJ2-5, with TRBD2 matching 11 bases. The CDR3 has 18 residues. V trimming: 4 bases; J trimming: 4 bases; junction bases outside the gene matches: 15. Germline V gives CDR1 SGDLS, CDR2 YYNGEE. CDR3 sequence reads: CASSPRPRLAGLRETQYF. As DNA, the CDR3 is TGTGCCAGCAGCCCCAGACCGAGACTAGCGGGGTTGCGAGAGACCCAGTACTTC.

The genes are TRBV9 and TRBJ2-1; TRBD1 agrees at 9 bases. Trimming took 5 bases from V and 4 from J; bases not matched to a gene: 7. The CDR3 extends over 15 amino acids. In germline, CDR1 is SGDLS, CDR2 YYNGEE. DNA of the CDR3: TGTGCCAGCAGACCAACAGGGGGCATTTACAATGAGCAGTTCTTC. Translation gives CASRPTGGIYNEQFF.

The chain recombines TRBV12-5 with TRBJ2-7; 7 nucleotides line up with TRBD1. V dropped 1 base and J dropped 3; count of bases not matched to a gene: 3. Per the germline V gene, CDR1 is LGHNT and CDR2 is FRNRAP. The CDR3 totals 14 residues. The CDR3 DNA follows: TGTGCTAGTGGTTTGGCCACAGGGGTCTACGAGCAGTACTTC. It specifies CASGLATGVYEQYF.

The chain carries TRBV9 and TRBJ1-1; TRBD1 matches at 9 bases. CDR1 SGDLS and CDR2 YYNGEE come from the germline V gene. This CDR3 comprises 14 residues. V lost 3 bases and J lost 2; bases outside the gene matches: 2. In DNA form, the CDR3 reads TGTGCCAGCAGCGGGACAGGGGTAAACACTGAAGCTTTCTTT. Translated: CASSGTGVNTEAFF.

The V call is TRBV9, the J call TRBJ2-1, with a tentative D call TRBD2 (7 bases). Deletions cut 0 bases from V and 8 bases from J, with 18 bases between. Germline V gene data show CDR1 as SGDLS and CDR2 as YYNGEE. This CDR3 has 16 residues. CDR3 coding DNA: TGTGCCAGCAGCGTAGTCGCGGGGGCTTTTAGCCATGAGCAGTTCTTC. This encodes CASSVVAGAFSHEQFF.

The chain has TRBV19 and TRBJ2-6, with TRBD1 matching 8 bases. CDR3 size: 21 residues. Germline trimming cut 3 bases from V and 0 bases from J; bases unmatched to any gene: 16. Germline V lookup: CDR1 LNHDA, CDR2 SQIVND (reference sequence). CDR3 residues: CASSIIIPGQVASSGANVLTF. The CDR3 region has the DNA TGTGCCAGTAGTATCATTATTCCGGGACAGGTAGCGTCCTCTGGGGCCAACGTCCTGACTTTC.

V usage is TRBV30 and J usage is TRBJ2-2; 8 nucleotides agree with TRBD1. The V segment lost 5 bases and the J segment 4 bases; nucleotides outside the gene matches: 6. CDR1 GTSNPN and CDR2 SVGIG come from the germline V gene (reference sequence). This CDR3 spans 14 amino acids. The CDR3 spells CAWDRGLATGELFF. DNA for the CDR3: TGTGCCTGGGACAGGGGATTGGCCACCGGGGAGCTGTTTTTT.

This chain joins TRBV9 and TRBJ2-2, with 8 bases fitting TRBD1. The CDR3 is made up of 16 amino acids. V was pared by 4 bases and J by 4 bases, with 9 bases of the junction left unmatched. CDR1 is SGDLS and CDR2 is YYNGEE in the germline V gene. As DNA, the CDR3 is TGTGCCAGCAGCATAGGAACGGGACAGGCCACCGGGGAGCTGTTTTTT. Translating gives CASSIGTGQATGELFF. The variable domain in full, with the rest retrieved from reference TRBV9 and TRBJ2-2, is DSGVTQTPKHLITATGQRVTLRCSPRSGDLSVYWYQQSLDQGLQFLIQYYNGEERAKGNILERFSAQQFPDLHSELNLSSLELGDSALYFCASSIGTGQATGELFFGEGSRLTVL.

The chain joins TRBV7-9 to TRBJ2-1; 7 nucleotides line up with TRBD1. CDR1 and CDR2 from the germline V gene are SEHNR and FQNEAQ (reference sequence). This CDR3 is built from 17 residues. Trimming took 5 bases from V and 0 from J; bases not matched to a gene: 10. The CDR3 loop reads CASSPQQGSNSYNEQFF. For the CDR3, the DNA is TGTGCCAGCAGCCCACAACAGGGGTCCAACTCCTACAATGAGCAGTTCTTC. Filled out from reference TRBV7-9 and TRBJ2-1, the complete variable domain reads DTGVSQNPRHKITKRGQNVTFRCDPISEHNRLYWYRQTLGQGPEFLTYFQNEAQLEKSRLLSDRFSAERPKGSFSTLEIQRTEQGDSAMYLCASSPQQGSNSYNEQFFGPGTRLTVL.

This chain uses TRBV27 with TRBJ2-1, with a weak D call TRBD2 (5 bases). Between the trimmed V and J ends, which lost 1 base and 6 bases, there was a span of 25 bases. Germline values: CDR1 MNHEY, CDR2 SMNVEV (reference sequence). This CDR3 is built from 19 residues. CDR3 in amino acids: CASSLFFHVGVLLSNEQFF. Here the CDR3 DNA reads TGTGCCAGCAGTTTATTTTTTCACGTCGGGGTCTTACTCTCCAATGAGCAGTTCTTC.

This clone was detected once. CDR3 sequence (DNA): TGTGCCAGCAGTGTAAGACGGAGGACTGAAGCTTTCTTT. The encoded protein is CASSVRRRTEAFF. The chain couples TRBV27 to TRBJ1-1, with D hard to call. CDR3 length: 13 residues. V shed 5 bases and J shed 5 bases, with 12 bases lying between them. CDR1 and CDR2 from the germline V gene are MNHEY and SMNVEV (reference sequence).

The V and J genes are TRBV2 and TRBJ2-2; TRBD2 is a possible D gene (7 bases). There are 15 residues in the CDR3. V was cut by 8 bases and J by 4 bases, with 17 bases left in between. Germline V gene data show CDR1 as SNHLY and CDR2 as FYNNEI. In nucleotides, the CDR3 is TGTGCCAGCGGATTAAAGGGAGGGGGCACCGGGGAGCTGTTTTTT. Protein sequence: CASGLKGGGTGELFF.

The V call is TRBV6-5, the J call TRBJ1-5; the match to TRBD1 covers 10 bases. This CDR3 is 15 amino acids long. The germline CDR1 and CDR2 sequences are MNHEY and SVGAGI. Losses at the gene ends were 2 bases for V and 2 bases for J; bases not matched to a gene: 0. CDR3 sequence (DNA): TGTGCCAGCAGTTACGGGACAGGGGGCAATCAGCCCCAGCATTTT. It specifies CASSYGTGGNQPQHF.

The V and J genes are TRBV5-1 and TRBJ1-4, with TRBD1 as a possible D gene (6 bases). Looked up from germline, CDR1 is SGHRS and CDR2 is YFSETQ. The V and J ends lost 0 bases and 7 bases respectively, with 16 bases between them. The CDR3 totals 16 residues. CDR3 sequence: CASSLGVTGLGEKLFF. Here the CDR3 DNA reads TGCGCCAGCAGCTTGGGGGTGACAGGATTGGGTGAAAAACTGTTTTTT.

The CDR3 bases are TGCAGCGTTGGAGCAGGGACAGCAAGGGAGCAGTACTTC. Translating it yields CSVGAGTAREQYF. The chain links TRBV29-1 to TRBJ2-7; 7 bases align to TRBD1. Germline CDR1 SQVTM, CDR2 ANQGSEA. This CDR3 is 13 amino acids long. V was clipped by 4 bases and J by 7 bases; unmatched bases: 10.